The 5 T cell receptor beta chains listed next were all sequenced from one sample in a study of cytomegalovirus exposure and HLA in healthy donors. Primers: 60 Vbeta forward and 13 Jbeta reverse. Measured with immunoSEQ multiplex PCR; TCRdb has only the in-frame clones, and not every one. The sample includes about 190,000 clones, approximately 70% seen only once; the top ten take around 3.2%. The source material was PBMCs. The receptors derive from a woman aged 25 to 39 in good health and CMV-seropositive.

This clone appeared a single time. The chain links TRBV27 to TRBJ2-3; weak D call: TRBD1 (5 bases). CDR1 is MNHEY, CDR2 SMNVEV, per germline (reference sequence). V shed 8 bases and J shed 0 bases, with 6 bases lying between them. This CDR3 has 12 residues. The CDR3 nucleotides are TGTGCCAGCGGACAAAGCACAGATACGCAGTATTTT. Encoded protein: CASGQSTDTQYF.

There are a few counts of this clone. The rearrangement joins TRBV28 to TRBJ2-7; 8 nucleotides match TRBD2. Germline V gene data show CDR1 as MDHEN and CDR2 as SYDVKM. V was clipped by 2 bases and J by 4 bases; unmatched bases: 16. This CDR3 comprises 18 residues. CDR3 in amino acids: CASSLPLSTSGVGYEQYF. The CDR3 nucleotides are TGTGCCAGCAGTTTACCCCTATCTACTAGCGGAGTCGGGTACGAGCAGTACTTC.

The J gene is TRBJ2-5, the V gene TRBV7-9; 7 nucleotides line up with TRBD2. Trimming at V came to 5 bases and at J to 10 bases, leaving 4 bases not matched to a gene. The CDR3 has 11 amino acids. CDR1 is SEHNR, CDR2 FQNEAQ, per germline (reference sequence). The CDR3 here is CASSRTGGQYF. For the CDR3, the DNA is TGTGCCAGCAGCCGAACGGGGGGCCAGTACTTC.

This chain's CDR3 is CAISPSMASTDTQYF. CDR3 DNA: TGTGCCATCAGTCCCTCCATGGCCAGCACAGATACGCAGTATTTT. The V call is TRBV10-3, the J call TRBJ2-3; no definite D call. Trimming removed 5 bases from V and 0 bases from J, with 12 bases in between. CDR1 and CDR2 (germline): ENHRY, SYGVKD. This CDR3 is built from 15 residues.

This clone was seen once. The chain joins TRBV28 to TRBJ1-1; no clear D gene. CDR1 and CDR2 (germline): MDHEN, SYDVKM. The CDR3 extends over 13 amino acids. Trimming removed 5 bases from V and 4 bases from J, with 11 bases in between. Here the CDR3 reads CASSEIRSTEAFF. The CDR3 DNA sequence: TGTGCCAGCAGTGAAATTAGGAGCACTGAAGCTTTCTTT.